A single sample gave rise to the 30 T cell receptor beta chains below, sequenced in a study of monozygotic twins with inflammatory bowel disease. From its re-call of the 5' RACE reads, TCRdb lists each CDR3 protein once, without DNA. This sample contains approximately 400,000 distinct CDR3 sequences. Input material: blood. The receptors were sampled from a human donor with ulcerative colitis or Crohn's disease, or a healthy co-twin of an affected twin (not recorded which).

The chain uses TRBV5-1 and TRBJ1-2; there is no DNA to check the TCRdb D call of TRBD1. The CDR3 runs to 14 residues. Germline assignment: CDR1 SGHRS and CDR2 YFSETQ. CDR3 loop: CASSLDPDLGGYTF.

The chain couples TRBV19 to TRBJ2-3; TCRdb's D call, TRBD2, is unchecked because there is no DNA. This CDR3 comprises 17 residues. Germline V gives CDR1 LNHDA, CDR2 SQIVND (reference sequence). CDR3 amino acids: CASSKRLAGGYTDTQYF. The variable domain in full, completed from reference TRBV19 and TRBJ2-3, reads DGGITQSPKYLFRKEGQNVTLSCEQNLNHDAMYWYRQDPGQGLRLIYYSQIVNDFQKGDIAEGYSVSREKKESFPLTVTSAQKNPTAFYLCASSKRLAGGYTDTQYFGPGTRLTVL.

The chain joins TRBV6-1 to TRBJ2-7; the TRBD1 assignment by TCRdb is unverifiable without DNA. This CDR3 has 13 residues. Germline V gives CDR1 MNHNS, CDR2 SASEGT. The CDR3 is CASNSGRGSKQYF.

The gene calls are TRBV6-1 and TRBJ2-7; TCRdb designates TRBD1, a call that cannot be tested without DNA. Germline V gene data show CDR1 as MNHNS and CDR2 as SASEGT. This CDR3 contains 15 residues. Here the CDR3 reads CASSLRDRGVYEQYF.

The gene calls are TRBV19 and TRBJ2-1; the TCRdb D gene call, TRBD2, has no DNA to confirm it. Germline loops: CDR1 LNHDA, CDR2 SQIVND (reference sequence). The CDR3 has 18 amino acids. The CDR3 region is CASSIDGLAEAAYNEQFF.

CDR3 residues: CASRAGGNTIYF. This chain links TRBV5-6 with TRBJ1-3. Looked up from germline, CDR1 is SGHDT and CDR2 is YYEEEE. The CDR3 runs to 12 residues.

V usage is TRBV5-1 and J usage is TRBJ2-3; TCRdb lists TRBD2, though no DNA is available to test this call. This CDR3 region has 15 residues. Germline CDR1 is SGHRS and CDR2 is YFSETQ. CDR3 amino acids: CASSYSGGITDTQYF. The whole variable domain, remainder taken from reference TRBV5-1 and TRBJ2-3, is KAGVTQTPRYLIKTRGQQVTLSCSPISGHRSVSWYQQTPGQGLQFLFEYFSETQRNKGNFPGRFSGRQFSNSRSEMNVSTLELGDSALYLCASSYSGGITDTQYFGPGTRLTVL.

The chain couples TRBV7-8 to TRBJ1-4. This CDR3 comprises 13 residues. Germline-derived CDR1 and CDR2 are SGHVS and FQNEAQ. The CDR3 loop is CASSSSLSEKLFF.

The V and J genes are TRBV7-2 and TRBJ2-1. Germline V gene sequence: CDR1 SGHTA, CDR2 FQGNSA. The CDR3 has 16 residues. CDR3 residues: CASSLVRAQLGYEQFF. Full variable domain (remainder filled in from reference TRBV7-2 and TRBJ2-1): GAGVSQSPSNKVTEKGKDVELRCDPISGHTALYWYRQSLGQGLEFLIYFQGNSAPDKSGLPSDRFSAERTGGSVSTLTIQRTQQEDSAVYLCASSLVRAQLGYEQFFGPGTRLTVL.

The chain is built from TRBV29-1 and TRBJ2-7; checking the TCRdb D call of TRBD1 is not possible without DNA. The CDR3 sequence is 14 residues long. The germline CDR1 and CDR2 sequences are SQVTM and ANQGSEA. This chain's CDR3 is CSVGRDRISYEQYF.

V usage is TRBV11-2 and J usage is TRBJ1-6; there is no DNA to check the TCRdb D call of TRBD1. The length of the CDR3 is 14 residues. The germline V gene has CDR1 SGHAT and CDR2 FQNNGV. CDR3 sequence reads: CASSFSGRHSPLHF.

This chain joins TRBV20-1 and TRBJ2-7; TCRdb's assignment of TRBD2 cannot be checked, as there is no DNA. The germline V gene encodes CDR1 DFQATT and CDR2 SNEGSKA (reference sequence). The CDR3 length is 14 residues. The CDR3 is CSAGTSGRNYEQYF.

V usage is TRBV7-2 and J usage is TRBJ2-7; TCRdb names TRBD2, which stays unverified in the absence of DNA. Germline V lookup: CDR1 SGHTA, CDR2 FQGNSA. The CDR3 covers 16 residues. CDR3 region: CASSPRGAAGSYEQYF.

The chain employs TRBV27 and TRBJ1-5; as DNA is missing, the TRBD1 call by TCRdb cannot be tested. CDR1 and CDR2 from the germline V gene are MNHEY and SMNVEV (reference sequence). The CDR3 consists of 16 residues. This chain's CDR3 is CASSSVPQAGNQPQHF.

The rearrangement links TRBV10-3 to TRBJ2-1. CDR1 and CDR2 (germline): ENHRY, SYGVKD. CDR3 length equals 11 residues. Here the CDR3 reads CAISESNEQFF.

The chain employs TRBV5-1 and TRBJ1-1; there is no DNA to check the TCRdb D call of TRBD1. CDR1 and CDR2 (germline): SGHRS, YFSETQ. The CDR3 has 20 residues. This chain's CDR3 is CASSLFATNRDSLSRTEAFF.

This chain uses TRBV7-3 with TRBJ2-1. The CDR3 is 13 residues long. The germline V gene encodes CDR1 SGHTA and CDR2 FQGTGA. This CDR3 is CASSFGVNNEQFF.

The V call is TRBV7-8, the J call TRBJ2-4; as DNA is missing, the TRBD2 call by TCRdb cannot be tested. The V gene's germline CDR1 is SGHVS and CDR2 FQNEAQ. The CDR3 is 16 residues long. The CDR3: CASSARAGVAKNIQYF.

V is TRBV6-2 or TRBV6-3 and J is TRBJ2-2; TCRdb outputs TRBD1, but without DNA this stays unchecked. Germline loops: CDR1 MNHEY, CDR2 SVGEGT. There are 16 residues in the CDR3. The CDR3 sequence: CASRPPGHDNTGELFF.

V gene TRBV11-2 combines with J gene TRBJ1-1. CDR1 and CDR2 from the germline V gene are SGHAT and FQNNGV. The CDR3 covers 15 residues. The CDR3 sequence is CASSLDPNLNTEAFF.

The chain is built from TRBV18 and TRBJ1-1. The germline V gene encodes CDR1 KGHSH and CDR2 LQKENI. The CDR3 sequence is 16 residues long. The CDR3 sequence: CASSPISGPSPTEAFF.

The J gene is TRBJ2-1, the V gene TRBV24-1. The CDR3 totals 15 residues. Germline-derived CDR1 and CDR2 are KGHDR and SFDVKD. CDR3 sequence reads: CATSDPSLSYNEQFF.

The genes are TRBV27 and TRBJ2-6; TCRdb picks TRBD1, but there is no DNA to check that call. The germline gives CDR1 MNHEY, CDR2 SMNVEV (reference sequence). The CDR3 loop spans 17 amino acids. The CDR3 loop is CASSLKGAIRGANVLTF.

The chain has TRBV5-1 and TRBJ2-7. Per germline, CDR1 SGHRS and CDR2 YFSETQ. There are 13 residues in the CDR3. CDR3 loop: CASARGMTYEQYF.

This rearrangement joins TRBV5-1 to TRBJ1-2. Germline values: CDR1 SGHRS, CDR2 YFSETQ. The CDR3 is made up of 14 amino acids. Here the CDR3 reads CASSLQGIAYGYTF.

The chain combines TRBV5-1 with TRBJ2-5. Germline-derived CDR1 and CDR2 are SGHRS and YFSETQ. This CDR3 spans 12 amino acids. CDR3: CASSGNQETQYF.

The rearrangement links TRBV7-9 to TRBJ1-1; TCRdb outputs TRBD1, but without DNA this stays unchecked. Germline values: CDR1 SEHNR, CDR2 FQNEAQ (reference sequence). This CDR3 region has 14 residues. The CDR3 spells CASSTKDRGGEAFF. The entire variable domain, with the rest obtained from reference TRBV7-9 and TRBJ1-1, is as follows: DTGVSQNPRHKITKRGQNVTFRCDPISEHNRLYWYRQTLGQGPEFLTYFQNEAQLEKSRLLSDRFSAERPKGSFSTLEIQRTEQGDSAMYLCASSTKDRGGEAFFGQGTRLTVV.

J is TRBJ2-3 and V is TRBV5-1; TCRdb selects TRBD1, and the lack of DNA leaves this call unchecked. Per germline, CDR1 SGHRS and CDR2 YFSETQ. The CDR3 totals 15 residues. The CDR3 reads CASSLGGSSTDTQYF.

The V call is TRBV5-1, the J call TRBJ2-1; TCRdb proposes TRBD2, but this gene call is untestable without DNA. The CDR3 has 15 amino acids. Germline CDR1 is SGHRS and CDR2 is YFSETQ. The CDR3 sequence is CASSLRADTYNEQFF. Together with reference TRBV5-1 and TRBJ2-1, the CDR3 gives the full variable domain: KAGVTQTPRYLIKTRGQQVTLSCSPISGHRSVSWYQQTPGQGLQFLFEYFSETQRNKGNFPGRFSGRQFSNSRSEMNVSTLELGDSALYLCASSLRADTYNEQFFGPGTRLTVL.

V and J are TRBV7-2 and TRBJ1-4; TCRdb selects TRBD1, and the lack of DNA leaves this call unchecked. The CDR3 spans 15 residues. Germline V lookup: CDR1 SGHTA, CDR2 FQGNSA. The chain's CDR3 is CASSPWGQGNEKLFF. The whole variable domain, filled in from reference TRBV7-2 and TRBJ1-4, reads GAGVSQSPSNKVTEKGKDVELRCDPISGHTALYWYRQSLGQGLEFLIYFQGNSAPDKSGLPSDRFSAERTGGSVSTLTIQRTQQEDSAVYLCASSPWGQGNEKLFFGSGTQLSVL.